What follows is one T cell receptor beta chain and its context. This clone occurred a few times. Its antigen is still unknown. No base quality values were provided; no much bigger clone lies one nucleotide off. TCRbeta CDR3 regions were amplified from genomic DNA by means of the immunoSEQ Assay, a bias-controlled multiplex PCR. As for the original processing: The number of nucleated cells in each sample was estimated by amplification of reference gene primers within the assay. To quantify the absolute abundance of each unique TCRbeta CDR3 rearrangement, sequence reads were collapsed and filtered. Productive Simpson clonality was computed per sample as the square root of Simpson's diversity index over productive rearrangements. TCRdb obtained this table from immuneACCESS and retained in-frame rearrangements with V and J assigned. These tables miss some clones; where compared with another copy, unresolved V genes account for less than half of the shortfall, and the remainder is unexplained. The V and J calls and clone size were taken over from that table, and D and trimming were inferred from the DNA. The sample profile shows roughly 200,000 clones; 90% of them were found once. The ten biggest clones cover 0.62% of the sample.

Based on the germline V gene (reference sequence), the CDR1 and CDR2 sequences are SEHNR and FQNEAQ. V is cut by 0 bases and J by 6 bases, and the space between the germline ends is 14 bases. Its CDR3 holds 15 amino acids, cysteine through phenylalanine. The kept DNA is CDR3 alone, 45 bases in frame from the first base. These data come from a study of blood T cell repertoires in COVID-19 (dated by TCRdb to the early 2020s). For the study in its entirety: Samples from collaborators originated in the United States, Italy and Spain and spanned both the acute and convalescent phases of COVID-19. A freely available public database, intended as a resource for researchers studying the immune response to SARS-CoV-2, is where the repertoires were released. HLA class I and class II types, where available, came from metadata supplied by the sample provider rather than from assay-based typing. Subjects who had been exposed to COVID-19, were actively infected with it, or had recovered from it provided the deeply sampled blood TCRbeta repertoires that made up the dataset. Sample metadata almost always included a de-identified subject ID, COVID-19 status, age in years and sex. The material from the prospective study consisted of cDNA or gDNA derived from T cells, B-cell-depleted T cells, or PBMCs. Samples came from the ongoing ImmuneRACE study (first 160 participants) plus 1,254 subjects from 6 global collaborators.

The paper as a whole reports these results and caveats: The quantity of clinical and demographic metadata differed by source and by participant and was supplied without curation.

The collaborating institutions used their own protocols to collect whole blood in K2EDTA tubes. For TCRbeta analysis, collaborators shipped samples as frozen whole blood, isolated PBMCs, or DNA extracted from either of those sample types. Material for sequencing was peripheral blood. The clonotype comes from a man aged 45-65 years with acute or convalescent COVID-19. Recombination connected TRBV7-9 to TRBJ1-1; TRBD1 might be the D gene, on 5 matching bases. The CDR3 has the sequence CASSLAFLRQPEAFF. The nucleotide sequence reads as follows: TGTGCCAGCAGCTTAGCCTTCCTCCGACAGCCTGAAGCTTTCTTT.